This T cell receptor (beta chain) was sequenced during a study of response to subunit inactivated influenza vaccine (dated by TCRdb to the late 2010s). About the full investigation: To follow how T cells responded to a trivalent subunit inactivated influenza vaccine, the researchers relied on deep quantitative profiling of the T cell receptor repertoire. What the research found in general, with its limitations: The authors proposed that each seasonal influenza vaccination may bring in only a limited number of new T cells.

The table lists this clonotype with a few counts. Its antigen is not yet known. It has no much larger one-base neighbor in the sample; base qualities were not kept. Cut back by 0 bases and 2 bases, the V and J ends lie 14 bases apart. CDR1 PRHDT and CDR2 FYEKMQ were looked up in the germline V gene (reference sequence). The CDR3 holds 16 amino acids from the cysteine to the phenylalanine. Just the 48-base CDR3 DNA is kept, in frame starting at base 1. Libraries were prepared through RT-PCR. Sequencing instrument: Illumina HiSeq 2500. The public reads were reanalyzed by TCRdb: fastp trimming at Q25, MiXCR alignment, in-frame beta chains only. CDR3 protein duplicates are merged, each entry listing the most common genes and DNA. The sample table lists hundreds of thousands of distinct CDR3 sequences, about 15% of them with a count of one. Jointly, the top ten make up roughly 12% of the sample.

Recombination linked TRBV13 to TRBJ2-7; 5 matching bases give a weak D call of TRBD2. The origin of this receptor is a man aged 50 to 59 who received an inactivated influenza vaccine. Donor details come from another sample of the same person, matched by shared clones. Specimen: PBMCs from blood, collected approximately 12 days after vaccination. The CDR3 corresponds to CASSLGPGSAAYEQYF. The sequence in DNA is TGTGCCAGCAGCTTAGGCCCGGGTAGCGCTGCCTACGAGCAGTACTTC.